The 7 T cell receptor beta chains given below trace back to one sample, sequenced in a study of Ad26.COV2.S vaccination and SARS-CoV-2 variants. Profiling relied on immunoSEQ multiplex PCR, and the TCRdb table lists in-frame clones only, not all of them. The data hold around 270,000 clones, with approximately 88% observed a single time. Treatment in this sample: over 15 received Ad26.COV2.S at low or high dose, single or two shots; about 5 received placebo; per-sample allocation not given. Samples were taken on day 63 after the first vaccine or placebo injection. This specimen was peripheral blood, taken in a trial of Ad26.COV2.S vaccine versus placebo. These receptors were obtained from a person aged 18-65 years who received the Ad26.COV2.S COVID-19 vaccine or a placebo.

V is TRBV7-3 and J is TRBJ2-7; 12 bases agree with TRBD1. V dropped 7 bases and J dropped 5; count of bases not matched to a gene: 9. The CDR3 contains 15 residues. The germline CDR1 and CDR2 sequences are SGHTA and FQGTGA. This chain's CDR3 is CASKQGDRGPHEQYV. The DNA of the CDR3 is TGTGCCAGCAAACAAGGGGACAGGGGGCCCCACGAGCAGTACGTC.

The chain recombines TRBV6-5 with TRBJ2-2; D is perhaps TRBD1 (6 bases). The CDR3 is 15 amino acids. Trimming shortened V by 6 bases and J by 3 bases, and 14 bases separated the two germline ends. Germline V gives CDR1 MNHEY, CDR2 SVGAGI. The CDR3 DNA reads as TGTGCCAGCAGGCAGGGGTTTAAGGACACCGGGGAGCTGTTTTTT. Its protein product is CASRQGFKDTGELFF.

The chain recombines TRBV9 with TRBJ2-7, with 9 bases lining up with TRBD2. The J segment lost 1 base and the V segment lost 2 bases, leaving 4 bases of the junction unmatched. The CDR3 extends over 15 amino acids. Germline loops: CDR1 SGDLS, CDR2 YYNGEE. The CDR3 sequence: CASSVSGGLSYEQYF. As DNA, the CDR3 is TGTGCCAGCAGCGTGAGCGGGGGGCTTTCCTACGAGCAGTACTTC. Together with reference TRBV9 and TRBJ2-7, the CDR3 gives the full variable domain: DSGVTQTPKHLITATGQRVTLRCSPRSGDLSVYWYQQSLDQGLQFLIQYYNGEERAKGNILERFSAQQFPDLHSELNLSSLELGDSALYFCASSVSGGLSYEQYFGPGTRLTVT.

The chain combines TRBV6-5 with TRBJ1-3; D ambiguous. Germline CDR1 MNHEY, CDR2 SVGAGI. This CDR3 is built from 11 residues. Deletions cut 11 bases from V and 4 bases from J, with 9 bases between. DNA for the CDR3: TGTGCCTTCGGGTCCGGAAACACCATATATTTT. Translating gives CAFGSGNTIYF.

The V call is TRBV23-1, the J call TRBJ2-1; 8 bases fit TRBD2. TRBV23-1 is known as an ORF, though its function is uncertain. V shed 3 bases and J 4 bases; nucleotides not matched to a gene: 17. CDR3 size: 19 residues. CDR3 residues: CASSHKLFSGKEDYNEQFF. The CDR3 DNA reads TGCGCCAGCAGTCATAAACTTTTTAGCGGGAAGGAGGATTACAATGAGCAGTTCTTC.

The V call is TRBV5-1, the J call TRBJ2-7, with no clear D. The CDR3 length is 14 residues. Trimming stripped 0 bases from V and 1 base from J, with 8 bases between. Germline values: CDR1 SGHRS, CDR2 YFSETQ. The CDR3 DNA is TGCGCCAGCAGCTTGGAGGCAGGATCCTACGAGCAGTACGTC. This translates into CASSLEAGSYEQYV.

The J gene is TRBJ1-2, the V gene TRBV5-8; D unresolved. With 1 base removed from V and 0 bases from J, the gap between germline ends came to 7 bases. The CDR3 has 14 residues. Per the germline V gene, CDR1 is SGHTS and CDR2 is YDEGEE. The CDR3 bases are TGTGCCAGCAGCTTGCCGGCACCTAACTATGGCTACACCTTC. It specifies CASSLPAPNYGYTF.